The 16 T cell receptor beta chains presented below share a single source sample, sequenced in a study of early T cells in non-severe SARS-CoV-2 infection. Each CDR3 protein is one row after TCRdb ran MiXCR on the 5' RACE reads. Of roughly 66,000 distinct CDR3 sequences in the sample, approximately 10% were seen once. Sequencing was carried out using whole blood. These receptors originate from an adult who was a healthcare worker with PCR-confirmed SARS-CoV-2 infection or an uninfected control (not recorded which).

The chain is built from TRBV3-1 and TRBJ2-1; 7 bases are shared with TRBD2. Germline V gives CDR1 LGHDT, CDR2 YNNKEL (reference sequence). V was pared by 0 bases and J by 8 bases, with 7 bases of the junction left unmatched. The CDR3 is 15 amino acids. CDR3 DNA sequence: TGTGCCAGCAGCCAAGAACGACTAGCTCTCCATGAGCAGTTCTTC. Protein sequence: CASSQERLALHEQFF.

The chain joins TRBV12-3 or TRBV12-4 to TRBJ1-1; no definite D call. The V end lost 5 bases, the J end lost 5 bases, and 12 bases lay between the germline ends. The CDR3 totals 13 residues. The CDR3 DNA is TGTGCCAGCAGTCTAATGTCCGGGACTGAAGCTTTCTTT. Residues: CASSLMSGTEAFF.

This clonotype was counted only a few times. This rearrangement joins TRBV12-3 or TRBV12-4 to TRBJ2-5; D possibly corresponds to TRBD1 (7 bases). This CDR3 is built from 16 residues. Trimming pared 8 bases from V and 1 base from J, leaving 20 bases between. Written as DNA, the CDR3 is TGTGCCAGCGGGGCTCAGGGGGGAGGCCTCCAAGAGACCCAGTACTTC. Translation gives CASGAQGGGLQETQYF.

The V gene is TRBV20-1, the J gene TRBJ2-7; D may be TRBD2 (5 bases). Germline CDR1 DFQATT, CDR2 SNEGSKA (reference sequence). CDR3 size: 12 residues. Deletions cut 3 bases from V and 6 bases from J, with 12 bases between. In DNA form, the CDR3 reads TGCAGTGCTAGTGGGCTTGGAGGCGAGCAGTACTTC. Amino acid sequence: CSASGLGGEQYF.

This clonotype has only a few counts. This rearrangement joins TRBV11-3 to TRBJ2-1, with 7 bases fitting TRBD2. The junction had 4 bases not matched to a gene; V was cut back by 3 bases and J by 2 bases. CDR1 and CDR2 (germline): SGHNT, YENEEA. CDR3 length: 15 residues. The CDR3 region has the DNA TGTGCCAGCAGCTTGGAAGCGGGGCCCTACAATGAGCAGTTCTTC. It translates to CASSLEAGPYNEQFF.

This clonotype was detected many times. The chain links TRBV18 to TRBJ1-2, with 7 bases that match TRBD1. The CDR3 has 14 residues. Looked up from germline, CDR1 is KGHSH and CDR2 is LQKENI. V shed 3 bases and J 6 bases; nucleotides not matched to a gene: 7. The CDR3: CASSPQTGSDGYTF. The CDR3 DNA reads TGTGCCAGCTCACCGCAGACAGGGTCCGATGGCTACACCTTC. The variable domain in full, completed from reference TRBV18 and TRBJ1-2, reads NAGVMQNPRHLVRRRGQEARLRCSPMKGHSHVYWYRQLPEEGLKFMVYLQKENIIDESGMPKERFSAEFPKEGPSILRIQQVVRGDSAAYFCASSPQTGSDGYTFGSGTRLTVV.

This clonotype occurred a few times. The rearrangement joins TRBV18 to TRBJ2-1; perhaps TRBD2 as D (5 bases). V lost 6 bases and J 0 bases, leaving 18 bases between the germline ends. The CDR3 covers 17 residues. Germline CDR1 KGHSH, CDR2 LQKENI. The CDR3 protein is CASSLNWEGSSYNEQFF. CDR3 in DNA: TGTGCCAGCTCCCTGAATTGGGAAGGGAGCTCCTACAATGAGCAGTTCTTC. Supplemented by reference TRBV18 and TRBJ2-1, the full variable domain reads NAGVMQNPRHLVRRRGQEARLRCSPMKGHSHVYWYRQLPEEGLKFMVYLQKENIIDESGMPKERFSAEFPKEGPSILRIQQVVRGDSAAYFCASSLNWEGSSYNEQFFGPGTRLTVL.

This clonotype was counted at least ten times. V usage is TRBV4-1 and J usage is TRBJ1-4; D not resolved. Germline CDR1 MGHRA, CDR2 YSYEKL. The V end was cut by 4 bases, the J end by 0 bases, with 12 bases between. The CDR3 is 16 amino acids. The CDR3 nucleotides are TGCGCCAGCAGCCCCCCCATCGTCGCAACTAATGAAAAACTGTTTTTT. This codes for CASSPPIVATNEKLFF.

This clonotype showed up just a few times. The genes are TRBV7-2 and TRBJ2-3; TRBD1 or TRBD2 may be the D gene (5 bases each). The CDR3 loop spans 17 amino acids. V dropped 4 bases and J dropped 3 bases, with 20 bases sitting between them. The germline gives CDR1 SGHTA, CDR2 FQGNSA. The CDR3 DNA follows: TGTGCCAGCAGCTACCAGGCCTGGGGGATGAAAACAGATACGCAGTATTTT. Amino acid sequence: CASSYQAWGMKTDTQYF.

This clonotype turned up a few times. This rearrangement joins TRBV7-9 to TRBJ2-7; 9 nucleotides align to TRBD2. With V trimmed by 4 bases and J by 7 bases, 11 bases remained unmatched. The CDR3 totals 15 residues. Germline-derived CDR1 and CDR2 are SEHNR and FQNEAQ (reference sequence). CDR3 residues: CASSSGRGGRVEQYF. The CDR3 nucleotides read TGTGCCAGCAGCTCCGGTCGGGGCGGGAGGGTTGAGCAGTACTTC.

This clonotype was recorded a few times. The J gene is TRBJ2-1, the V gene TRBV11-2; 8 bases align to TRBD2. The trim removed 5 bases at V and 8 bases at J, leaving 8 bases unmatched. The CDR3 extends over 14 amino acids. Germline V gives CDR1 SGHAT, CDR2 FQNNGV. CDR3 sequence (DNA): TGTGCCAGCAGCGTAGCGGGACTAGGGGATGAGCAGTTCTTC. Protein product: CASSVAGLGDEQFF.

This chain joins TRBV29-1 and TRBJ2-5; D gene ambiguous. V was clipped by 6 bases and J by 3 bases, with 11 bases between them. The CDR3 has 12 amino acids. Germline CDR1 reads SQVTM; CDR2 reads ANQGSEA. CDR3 sequence: CSVRTGEETQYF. The CDR3 DNA reads TGCAGCGTCAGGACCGGAGAAGAGACCCAGTACTTC.

This clonotype showed up just a few times. The chain employs TRBV5-1 and TRBJ2-5; 10 nucleotides match TRBD1. J was trimmed by 6 bases and V by 2 bases; bases with no gene match: 4. Germline assignment: CDR1 SGHRS and CDR2 YFSETQ. The CDR3 runs to 14 residues. DNA for the CDR3: TGCGCCAGCAGCTTCGGGACAGGGGTAAAGACCCAGTACTTC. It is translated as CASSFGTGVKTQYF.

Only a few counts were recorded for this clonotype. The chain links TRBV4-1 to TRBJ2-1, with 10 bases matching TRBD2. The CDR3 is made up of 15 amino acids. Germline V gene data show CDR1 as MGHRA and CDR2 as YSYEKL. Trimming removed 2 bases from V and 7 bases from J; junction bases left unmatched: 5. The CDR3 sequence is CASSQLAGVWNEQFF. DNA of the CDR3: TGCGCCAGCAGCCAACTAGCGGGAGTTTGGAATGAGCAGTTCTTC.

The chain carries TRBV6-5 and TRBJ2-6; no definite D call. The CDR3 consists of 12 residues. CDR1 and CDR2 (germline): MNHEY, SVGAGI. V was trimmed by 8 bases and J by 1 base, leaving 3 bases between them. The DNA for the CDR3 is TGTGCCAGCCTTTCTGGGGCCAACGTCCTGACTTTC. It is translated as CASLSGANVLTF.

This clonotype was seen a few times. The chain combines TRBV11-2 with TRBJ1-1; a weak D match, TRBD1 (6 bases). The germline V gene encodes CDR1 SGHAT and CDR2 FQNNGV. This CDR3 is built from 15 residues. Trimming pared 2 bases from V and 1 base from J, leaving 11 bases between. The CDR3 DNA reads as TGTGCCAGCAGCTTACTGACAGGAACGAACACTGAAGCTTTCTTT. This gives the protein CASSLLTGTNTEAFF.